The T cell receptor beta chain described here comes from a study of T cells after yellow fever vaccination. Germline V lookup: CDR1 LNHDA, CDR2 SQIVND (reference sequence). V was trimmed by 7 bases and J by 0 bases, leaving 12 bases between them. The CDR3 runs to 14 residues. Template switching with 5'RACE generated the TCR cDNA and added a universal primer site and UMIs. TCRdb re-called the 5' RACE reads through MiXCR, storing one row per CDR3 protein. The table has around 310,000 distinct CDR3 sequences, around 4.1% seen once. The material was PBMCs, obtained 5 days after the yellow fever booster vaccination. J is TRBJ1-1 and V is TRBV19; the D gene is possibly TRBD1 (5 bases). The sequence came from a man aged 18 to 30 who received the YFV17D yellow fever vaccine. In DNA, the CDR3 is TGTGCCAGTACCAAGACAGCCATGAACACTGAAGCTTTCTTT. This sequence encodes CASTKTAMNTEAFF. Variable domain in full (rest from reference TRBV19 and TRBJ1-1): DGGITQSPKYLFRKEGQNVTLSCEQNLNHDAMYWYRQDPGQGLRLIYYSQIVNDFQKGDIAEGYSVSREKKESFPLTVTSAQKNPTAFYLCASTKTAMNTEAFFGQGTRLTVV.